This TCR beta chain was obtained from a study of blood T cell repertoires in COVID-19. Whole-study context: Samples of COVID-19 (acute and convalescent) were obtained from the United States, Italy and Spain. Sample material is recorded as cDNA or gDNA derived from T cells, B-cell-depleted T cells, or PBMCs.

TCRdb's table, derived via immunoSEQ multiplex PCR, lists solely in-frame clones and lacks some. Among about 230,000 clones listed, roughly 88% were seen once. V was shortened by 8 bases and J by 8 bases, with 9 bases between the two germline ends. The CDR3 is 10 residues long. Germline assignment: CDR1 SGHNT and CDR2 YENEEA. Sample: peripheral blood. The TCR originated in a man aged 35 to 55 who had recovered from COVID-19. The J gene is TRBJ1-2, the V gene TRBV11-3; D call uncertain. The CDR3 DNA follows: TGTGCCAGCCTTAGCGGGGGCTACACCTTC. Amino acid sequence: CASLSGGYTF.